The clone carrying this TCR beta chain was recorded once. Its antigen is unidentified. Assay: immunoSEQ multiplex PCR; the TCRdb copy retains only in-frame clones and omits some. The data show approximately 150,000 clones, 89% seen once. This sample stems from a study of T cell responses to AZD1222 COVID-19 vaccine. Study observations and caveats: Donors skewed white British and female; clonal diversity was possibly underestimated. Breadth and depth of Spike-specific TCRs rose after two AZD1222 doses. Per reports, nearly half of all spike-specific TCRs target regions that are unmutated in variants.

Here the sequenced sample was peripheral blood, taken on day 0 of AZD1222 vaccination. This sequence was found in an adult in good health.

DNA of the CDR3: TGTGCCAGCAGCCGGATGACTACCTCGGGGGAGCAGTACTTC. Amino acid sequence: CASSRMTTSGEQYF. V and J are TRBV3-1 (or the pseudogene TRBV3-2) and TRBJ2-7; maybe TRBD2 (5 bases). CDR3 length equals 14 residues. V was trimmed by 4 bases and J by 7 bases, leaving 17 bases between them. Per the germline V gene, CDR1 is LGHDT and CDR2 is YNNKEL (reference sequence).